In this sample, the clone carrying this T cell receptor (beta chain) turned up once. Its specificity is unknown. In germline, CDR1 is SGHAT, CDR2 FQNNGV. Trimming pared 1 base from V and 8 bases from J, leaving 14 bases between. CDR3 length: 14 residues. These data belong to a study of vaccination effects on CD4 cells after COVID-19. Broader study findings: In the late period after vaccination, infection- and vaccine-induced clones contracted markedly.

Cells that had been cultured for roughly 9 days were the source of isolated CD4+ T cells. Participants got two doses of BNT162b2 or mRNA-1273 vaccine. Recipients of the vaccine had no prior SARS-CoV-2 infection and negative nucleocapsid antibodies. Data came from immunoSEQ multiplex PCR; TCRdb stores just in-frame clones and leaves some out. The sample includes fewer than 60,000 clones, nearly 80% of them seen just once. This material consisted of CD4+ T cells from PBMCs cultured without peptide, taken after COVID-19 vaccination. The chain links TRBV11-2 to TRBJ1-2; unclear D gene. The receptor was derived from a human donor who received a COVID-19 vaccine. The CDR3 nucleotides are TGTGCCAGCAGCTTAGCCCCGGCCAGCTGGGGCTACACCTTC. Translating it yields CASSLAPASWGYTF.